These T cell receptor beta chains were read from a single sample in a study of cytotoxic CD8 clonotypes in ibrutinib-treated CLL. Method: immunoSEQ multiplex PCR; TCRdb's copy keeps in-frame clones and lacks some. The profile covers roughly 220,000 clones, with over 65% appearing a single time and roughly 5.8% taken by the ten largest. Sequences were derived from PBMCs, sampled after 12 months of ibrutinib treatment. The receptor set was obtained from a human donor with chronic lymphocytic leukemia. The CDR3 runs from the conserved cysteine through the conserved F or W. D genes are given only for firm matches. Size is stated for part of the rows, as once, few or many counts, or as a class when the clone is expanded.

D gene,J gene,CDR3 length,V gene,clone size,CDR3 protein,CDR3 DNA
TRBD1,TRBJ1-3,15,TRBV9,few,CASSSRIGQANTIYF,TGTGCCAGCAGCTCGCGGATAGGACAGGCAAACACCATATATTTT
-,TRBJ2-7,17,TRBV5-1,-,CASSLVGGYREGYEQYF,TGCGCCAGCAGCTTGGTGGGAGGTTACAGGGAAGGGTACGAGCAGTACTTC
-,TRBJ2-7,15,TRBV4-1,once,CASSHEGGNSYEQYF,TGCGCCAGCAGCCATGAGGGGGGAAACTCCTACGAGCAGTACTTC
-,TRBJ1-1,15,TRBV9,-,CASSVDRRMNTEAFF,TGTGCCAGCAGCGTAGATCGGAGGATGAACACTGAAGCTTTCTTT
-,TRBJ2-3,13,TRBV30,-,CAWSWGDTDTQYF,TGTGCCTGGAGTTGGGGGGACACAGATACGCAGTATTTT
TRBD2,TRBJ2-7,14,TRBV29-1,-,CSVVFGGRAPEQYF,TGCAGCGTTGTCTTTGGTGGGAGGGCCCCCGAGCAGTACTTC
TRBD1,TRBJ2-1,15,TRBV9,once,CASSPPGQGYNEQFF,TGTGCCAGCTCACCCCCGGGACAGGGATACAATGAGCAGTTCTTC
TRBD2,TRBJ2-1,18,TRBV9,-,CASSVGGAGGFSYNEQFF,TGTGCCAGCAGCGTAGGGGGAGCGGGAGGCTTCTCCTACAATGAGCAGTTCTTC
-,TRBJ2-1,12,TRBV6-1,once,CASTRLGYEQFF,TGTGCCAGCACCCGATTAGGGTATGAGCAGTTCTTC
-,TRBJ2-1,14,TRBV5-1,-,CASSLESGVNEQFF,TGCGCCAGCAGCTTGGAGTCAGGAGTCAATGAGCAGTTCTTC
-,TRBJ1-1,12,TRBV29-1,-,CSVDRVNTEAFF,TGCAGCGTTGACAGGGTGAACACTGAAGCTTTCTTT